The clone carrying this T cell receptor (beta chain) was recorded many times. The antigen remains unidentified. Each CDR3 protein gets one entry after TCRdb re-called the 5' RACE reads with MiXCR. The table shows roughly 340,000 distinct CDR3 sequences, with approximately 4.2% occurring only once. The entry originates in a study of T cells after yellow fever vaccination. The study, taken as a whole, reports: At around 96% for CD4 and approximately 88% for CD8, most primary-vaccination clones showed up again after the booster.

The V end lost 0 bases, the J end lost 4 bases, and 12 bases lay between the germline ends. The germline CDR1 and CDR2 sequences are SQVTM and ANQGSEA. CDR3 length: 14 residues. Sequencing was performed on PBMCs, taken 5 days after the yellow fever booster vaccination. This chain uses TRBV29-1 with TRBJ2-5; no firm D call. The receptor comes from a man aged 18 to 29 who received the YFV17D yellow fever vaccine. CDR3 protein: CSVEDIRTGETQYF. In DNA, the CDR3 is TGCAGCGTTGAAGATATAAGGACCGGAGAGACCCAGTACTTC. Based on the CDR3 plus reference TRBV29-1 and TRBJ2-5, the full variable domain is SAVISQKPSRDICQRGTSLTIQCQVDSQVTMMFWYRQQPGQSLTLIATANQGSEATYESGFVIDKFPISRPNLTFSTLTVSNMSPEDSSIYLCSVEDIRTGETQYFGPGTRLLVL.